The 11 T cell receptor beta chains below were found in one sample sequenced in a study of T cells in Graves' hyperthyroidism and ophthalmopathy. Amplification of TCR beta CDR3 regions used RNA as the template. The HTBI primer set was used in a first-round RT-PCR of the TCR CDR3. MiXCR, run by TCRdb on the multiplex PCR reads, gives a single entry per CDR3 protein. The data contain under 800,000 distinct CDR3 sequences, 14% of them singletons. Material for sequencing was blood. The receptors derive from a woman aged 18-29 years with Graves' hyperthyroidism.

This clonotype was seen many times. The chain is built from TRBV3-1 and TRBJ2-1, with 9 bases fitting TRBD1. J gave up 7 bases and V 4 bases, and 8 bases lay outside the gene matches. The CDR3 has 15 amino acids. Germline CDR1 and CDR2: LGHDT and YNNKEL (reference sequence). CDR3 in amino acids: CASSPRQGGINEQFF. The DNA of the CDR3 is TGTGCCAGCAGCCCCCGACAGGGGGGGATTAATGAGCAGTTCTTC.

The rearrangement links TRBV2 to TRBJ2-7, with D perhaps given as TRBD1 or TRBD2 (5 bases each). In germline, CDR1 is SNHLY, CDR2 FYNNEI. The CDR3 loop spans 15 amino acids. Trimming cost V 5 bases and J 2 bases, with 16 bases left between them. In nucleotides, the CDR3 is TGTGCCAGCAGTCAAGAAATGAGGGGACCCTACGAGCAGTACTTC. Its protein is CASSQEMRGPYEQYF.

This clonotype was counted ten times or more. The rearrangement links TRBV6-1 to TRBJ1-5; D is undetermined. Trimming stripped 6 bases from V and 5 bases from J, with 11 bases between. Germline V gene data show CDR1 as MNHNS and CDR2 as SASEGT. This CDR3 region has 13 residues. The CDR3 is CASSPIPHQPQHF. The CDR3 coding sequence is TGTGCCAGCAGCCCTATACCTCATCAGCCCCAGCATTTT.

This clonotype was seen only a few times. The V and J genes are TRBV9 and TRBJ2-1; TRBD2 matches 12 bases. V shed 3 bases, J shed 10 bases, and the junction held 5 bases outside the gene matches. CDR1 is SGDLS, CDR2 YYNGEE, per germline. CDR3 size: 14 residues. CDR3: CASSATSGRAEQFF. The CDR3 DNA sequence: TGTGCCAGCAGCGCGACTAGCGGGAGAGCAGAGCAGTTCTTC. Combining the CDR3 with reference TRBV9 and TRBJ2-1 gives the whole variable domain DSGVTQTPKHLITATGQRVTLRCSPRSGDLSVYWYQQSLDQGLQFLIQYYNGEERAKGNILERFSAQQFPDLHSELNLSSLELGDSALYFCASSATSGRAEQFFGPGTRLTVL.

This clonotype was picked up a small number of times. The chain uses TRBV28 and TRBJ1-6; possible D gene TRBD1, 6 bases. The V end was cut by 5 bases, the J end by 9 bases, with 14 bases between. Germline CDR1 and CDR2: MDHEN and SYDVKM. The CDR3 runs to 14 residues. CDR3 amino acids: CASSPLRGGSPLHF. CDR3 coding DNA: TGTGCCAGCAGTCCTCTTCGAGGGGGTTCACCCCTCCACTTT.

This clonotype was counted between two and nine times. The CDR3 region is CASSYSSNSPLHF. The CDR3 DNA reads TGTGCCAGCAGTTACTCGTCGAATTCACCCCTCCACTTT. The genes are TRBV6-2 or TRBV6-3 and TRBJ1-6, with D uncertain. Germline V gene sequence: CDR1 MNHEY, CDR2 SVGEGT. The CDR3 runs 13 residues. The germline V and J ends were trimmed by 0 bases and 7 bases, with 4 bases remaining between them.

As DNA, the CDR3 is TGTGCCAGCAGCCGGAGTGGCGGGACCTCCTACGAGCAGTACTTC. This gives the protein CASSRSGGTSYEQYF. V and J are TRBV11-2 and TRBJ2-7, with D possibly matching TRBD2 (6 bases). V lost 5 bases, J lost 0 bases, and 14 bases lay in between. From germline, CDR1 is SGHAT and CDR2 FQNNGV. The CDR3 spans 15 residues.

This clonotype occurred many times. This chain uses TRBV12-3 or TRBV12-4 with TRBJ2-3, with TRBD1 matching 10 bases. J was trimmed by 5 bases and V by 5 bases; bases with no gene match: 4. This CDR3 comprises 14 residues. As DNA, the CDR3 is TGTGCCAGCAGTACGGACAGGGGGTTAGATACGCAGTATTTT. The encoded protein is CASSTDRGLDTQYF.

Many counts were recorded for this clonotype. V and J are TRBV3-1 and TRBJ1-1; tentatively, D is TRBD1 (6 bases). The germline CDR1 and CDR2 sequences are LGHDT and YNNKEL (reference sequence). This CDR3 spans 14 amino acids. Trimming removed 4 bases at V and 1 base at J, with 10 bases between. CDR3 nucleotides: TGTGCCAGCAGCCGCCCGGGACAGAACACTGAAGCTTTCTTT. Encoded protein: CASSRPGQNTEAFF. The complete variable domain, with remaining parts taken from reference TRBV3-1 and TRBJ1-1, reads DTAVSQTPKYLVTQMGNDKSIKCEQNLGHDTMYWYKQDSKKFLKIMFSYNNKELIINETVPNRFSPKSPDKAHLNLHINSLELGDSAVYFCASSRPGQNTEAFFGQGTRLTVV.

V gene TRBV5-5 combines with J gene TRBJ1-4; no clear D. There are 13 residues in the CDR3. Deletions cut 5 bases from V and 5 bases from J, with 10 bases between. Germline V gives CDR1 SGHKS, CDR2 YYEKEE (reference sequence). In DNA, the CDR3 is TGTGCCAGCAGAAGGGTGGGAAATGAAAAACTGTTTTTT. This sequence encodes CASRRVGNEKLFF.

This clonotype was seen ten or more times. The chain carries TRBV3-1 and TRBJ1-2; D may be TRBD1 (5 bases). The CDR3 extends over 15 amino acids. CDR1 and CDR2 from the germline V gene are LGHDT and YNNKEL (reference sequence). V was trimmed by 6 bases and J by 6 bases, leaving 20 bases between them. This CDR3 is CASSPGLPKEDGYTF. The CDR3 DNA sequence: TGTGCCAGCAGTCCGGGGCTACCCAAAGAGGATGGCTACACCTTC.